The sequence of this T cell receptor (beta chain) was determined in a study of shared clonotypes between healthy human individuals. Study at large: Donor ages ranged 18 to 49 years: a couple of women, a few men. Findings of the study overall: It was observed that roughly 5.5% of naive CD4 clonotypes were shared across four donors.

Only CD45RO-negative cells positively selected for CCR7 counted as naive CD8 cells, so terminally differentiated effector memory CD45RA+ cells were excluded. Recent acute infections and vaccinations were absent in the healthy HIV-negative adult donors. Per the study methods: Sequence data from immunoSEQ were junction-only and lacked quality scores; consequently, filtering differed. This table comes from immunoSEQ multiplex PCR, and its TCRdb copy is limited to in-frame clones, with some not included. The V and J calls and the clone size are those of that table, but D and trimming were determined from the DNA. Altogether millions of clones are present, about 95% being singletons, with the ten largest covering about 1.1%. The V end lost 6 bases, the J end lost 2 bases, and 14 bases lay between the germline ends. CDR3 length: 14 residues. Germline values: CDR1 SNHLY, CDR2 FYNNEI. This clone was observed a single time. Antigen unknown.

The receptor was derived from a man aged 18 to 35 in good health. This chain joins TRBV2 and TRBJ2-7, with a possible D match to TRBD1 (7 bases). Material for sequencing was naive CD8+ T cells sorted from blood. The CDR3 here is CASSAGQSTYEQYF. The CDR3, as DNA: TGTGCCAGCAGCGCGGGACAGTCCACCTACGAGCAGTACTTC.